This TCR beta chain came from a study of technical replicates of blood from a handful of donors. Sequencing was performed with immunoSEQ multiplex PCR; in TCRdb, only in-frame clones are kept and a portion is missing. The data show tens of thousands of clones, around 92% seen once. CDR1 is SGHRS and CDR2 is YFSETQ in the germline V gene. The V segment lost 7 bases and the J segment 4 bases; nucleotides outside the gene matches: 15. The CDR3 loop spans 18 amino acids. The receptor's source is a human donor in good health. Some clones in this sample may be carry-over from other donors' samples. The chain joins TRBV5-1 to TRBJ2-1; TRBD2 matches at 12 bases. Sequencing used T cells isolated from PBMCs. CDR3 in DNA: TGCGCCAGCGGACCCATTGCTAGCGGGGGGGCCGGATACAATGAGCAGTTCTTC. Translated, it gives CASGPIASGGAGYNEQFF.